This T cell receptor (beta chain) was found in a study of spatial heterogeneity in lung cancer. About the study: TCR and UMI combinations that were unique each appeared, on average, more than ten times in raw reads.

One entry per CDR3 protein results from TCRdb running MiXCR on the 5' RACE reads. There are around 87,000 distinct CDR3 sequences in the sample; approximately 12% occur only once, and approximately 39% lies in the top ten. Time point reported: sample taken at primary tumor resection. Samples came from about 72 TRACERx patients with untreated early-stage lung cancer. This CDR3 spans 13 amino acids. The V gene's germline CDR1 is SGHAT and CDR2 FQDESV (reference sequence). V was pared by 2 bases and J by 10 bases, with 13 bases between. This specimen consisted of PBMCs, obtained at surgery. This receptor was identified in a male donor with early-stage non-small cell lung cancer. The chain recombines TRBV11-1 with TRBJ2-3; D remains unclear. The CDR3 nucleotides read TGTGCCAGCAGCTTAACCTACCAAGACGCGCAGTATTTT. This sequence encodes CASSLTYQDAQYF.